The next 18 T cell receptor beta chains were all read from a single sample in a study of post-analysis software for immune sequencing data. cDNA libraries of TCR beta carried unique molecular identifiers. MiXCR was run by TCRdb on the PCR reads, yielding one entry per CDR3 protein. This table holds approximately 660,000 distinct CDR3 sequences, 55% to 60% found once. Points from the study as a whole: Five or six TRBV segments were significantly more frequent in patients than in controls. TRBV5-6, TRBV5-1 and TRBV20-1 were among these segments.

No antigen is known for these receptors. Material for sequencing was blood. These receptors were collected from a girl aged 2 to 9 with multiple sclerosis.

The chain combines TRBV6-2 or TRBV6-3 with TRBJ2-3; weak D call: TRBD2 (6 bases). V was clipped by 11 bases and J by 11 bases, with 20 bases between them. Germline V gene lookup returns CDR1 MNHEY and CDR2 SVGEGT. The CDR3 extends over 12 amino acids. The CDR3 spells CACGTPFIEQYF. As DNA, the CDR3 is TGTGCCTGCGGGACTCCCTTTATCGAGCAGTATTTT.

The chain recombines TRBV5-6 with TRBJ1-1; 7 bases match TRBD1. The V segment lost 0 bases and the J segment 3 bases; nucleotides outside the gene matches: 5. The germline CDR1 and CDR2 sequences are SGHDT and YYEEEE. The CDR3 totals 15 residues. For the CDR3, the DNA is TGTGCCAGCAGCTTGGTCGGCAGGGGGGACACTGAAGCTTTCTTT. It encodes CASSLVGRGDTEAFF.

This chain connects TRBV4-1 to TRBJ2-1; the match to TRBD1 covers 9 bases. Looked up from germline, CDR1 is MGHRA and CDR2 is YSYEKL. Trimming took 4 bases from V and 2 from J; bases not matched to a gene: 9. The CDR3 covers 17 residues. CDR3 in amino acids: CASSLSSGTGTYNEQFF. In nucleotides, the CDR3 is TGCGCCAGCAGCCTCTCCTCCGGGACAGGGACCTACAATGAGCAGTTCTTC.

In DNA, the CDR3 is TGCGCCAGCAGCCCGTATTACTGGTTAAGGAGGGGGGAGCAGTTCTTC. Protein product: CASSPYYWLRRGEQFF. The chain carries TRBV4-1 and TRBJ2-1; either TRBD1 or TRBD2 may supply D (6 bases each). The CDR3 contains 16 residues. Germline-derived CDR1 and CDR2 are MGHRA and YSYEKL. Between the trimmed V and J ends, which lost 4 bases and 10 bases, there was a span of 23 bases.

This chain joins TRBV10-2 and TRBJ2-5; possible D gene TRBD1, 5 bases. CDR1 and CDR2 from the germline V gene are WSHSY and SAAADI. The CDR3 contains 15 residues. Between the trimmed V and J ends, which lost 0 bases and 0 bases, there was a span of 8 bases. The CDR3 DNA is TGCGCCAGCAGTGAGTCGCCAGGGTACCAAGAGACCCAGTACTTC. Protein: CASSESPGYQETQYF.

This chain uses TRBV29-1 with TRBJ1-5, with D perhaps TRBD1 (6 bases). The CDR3 runs to 13 residues. Between the trimmed V and J ends, which lost 7 bases and 4 bases, there was a span of 14 bases. Germline loops: CDR1 SQVTM, CDR2 ANQGSEA. In DNA, the CDR3 is TGCAGCGCCATCCGGGACACTAATCAGCCCCAGCATTTT. As protein: CSAIRDTNQPQHF.

The chain is built from TRBV29-1 and TRBJ2-5, with 7 bases matching TRBD1. The CDR3 runs to 14 residues. The junction had 9 bases not matched to a gene; V was cut back by 4 bases and J by 4 bases. CDR1 SQVTM and CDR2 ANQGSEA come from the germline V gene. The CDR3 DNA reads as TGCAGCGTTGGCGGACAGGTTATCCGAGAGACCCAGTACTTC. This gives the protein CSVGGQVIRETQYF. The full variable domain, completed using reference TRBV29-1 and TRBJ2-5, is SAVISQKPSRDICQRGTSLTIQCQVDSQVTMMFWYRQQPGQSLTLIATANQGSEATYESGFVIDKFPISRPNLTFSTLTVSNMSPEDSSIYLCSVGGQVIRETQYFGPGTRLLVL.

J is TRBJ2-1 and V is TRBV29-1; a weak D match, TRBD2 (6 bases). CDR1 is SQVTM and CDR2 is ANQGSEA in the germline V gene. The CDR3 consists of 14 residues. Between the trimmed V and J ends, which lost 2 bases and 3 bases, there was a span of 11 bases. The CDR3 reads CSVEIQGGYNEQFF. CDR3 coding DNA: TGCAGCGTTGAAATCCAGGGAGGCTACAATGAGCAGTTCTTC.

This chain links TRBV12-3 or TRBV12-4 with TRBJ2-4; tentative D call: TRBD2 (5 bases). Trimming stripped 7 bases from V and 1 base from J, with 14 bases between. This CDR3 region has 15 residues. The CDR3 DNA is TGTGCCAGCAAACTAAGAGGGATGGCCAAAAACATTCAGTACTTC. Translated, it gives CASKLRGMAKNIQYF.

The CDR3 loop reads CASSLNTGEKNYGYTF. The CDR3 bases are TGTGCCAGCAGCTTAAACACAGGGGAGAAGAACTATGGCTACACCTTC. The V and J genes are TRBV7-8 and TRBJ1-2; 7 bases fit TRBD1. The J segment lost 2 bases and the V segment lost 2 bases, leaving 8 bases of the junction unmatched. CDR1 is SGHVS, CDR2 FQNEAQ, per germline. The CDR3 length is 16 residues.

This clonotype has a handful of counts. V is TRBV12-3 or TRBV12-4 and J is TRBJ1-2, with a possible D match to TRBD1 (5 bases). V gave up 2 bases and J gave up 8 bases, with 18 bases separating them. The CDR3 has 15 residues. This chain's CDR3 is CASSLSWDEVRGYTF. Written as DNA, the CDR3 is TGTGCCAGCAGTTTATCATGGGACGAAGTGAGGGGCTACACCTTC.

The V call is TRBV7-9, the J call TRBJ2-1; D remains unclear. CDR1 is SEHNR, CDR2 FQNEAQ, per germline (reference sequence). This CDR3 comprises 12 residues. V lost 5 bases to trimming and J lost 7 bases, with 9 bases between them. The CDR3 reads CASSPTVNEQFF. CDR3 DNA sequence: TGTGCCAGCAGCCCGACTGTAAATGAGCAGTTCTTC.

This clonotype was detected only once. The chain combines TRBV7-9 with TRBJ2-5; a weak D match, TRBD1 (6 bases). The DNA end lines up better with TRBJ2-7; the J call may be wrong. The CDR3 extends over 14 amino acids. Germline lookup yields CDR1 SEHNR and CDR2 FQNEAQ (reference sequence). The DNA of the CDR3 is TGTGCCAGCAGCAAGGACAGTAAGGGCTACGAGCAGTACTTC. Its protein is CASSKDSKGYEQYF.

This clonotype occurred a few times. The chain is built from TRBV7-2 and TRBJ2-1, with TRBD2 as a possible D gene (7 bases). V was trimmed by 4 bases and J by 3 bases, leaving 16 bases between them. The CDR3 has 16 amino acids. Germline V gene sequence: CDR1 SGHTA, CDR2 FQGNSA. The CDR3 loop reads CASSSRGAGGYNEQFF. The CDR3 nucleotides are TGTGCCAGCAGCTCCCGGGGGGCGGGTGGCTACAATGAGCAGTTCTTC.

This CDR3 is CASSLLGTVSSYEQYF. The DNA for the CDR3 is TGTGCCAGCAGTCTTCTTGGGACGGTGAGCTCCTACGAGCAGTACTTC. The rearrangement links TRBV6-2 or TRBV6-3 to TRBJ2-7; either TRBD1 or TRBD2 may fit D (5 bases each). This CDR3 contains 16 residues. Germline lookup yields CDR1 MNHEY and CDR2 SVGEGT. The V and J ends lost 5 bases and 0 bases respectively, with 17 bases between them.

The chain carries TRBV6-6 and TRBJ1-2; the match to TRBD1 covers 9 bases. The CDR3 length is 16 residues. Losses at the gene ends were 2 bases for V and 2 bases for J; bases not matched to a gene: 6. Germline V gene data show CDR1 as MNHNY and CDR2 as SVGAGI (reference sequence). Here the CDR3 DNA reads TGTGCCAGCAGTTACGGGACAGGGCCTAAAAACTATGGCTACACCTTC. Its protein is CASSYGTGPKNYGYTF.

This rearrangement joins TRBV5-5 to TRBJ2-1; 9 bases fit TRBD2. The CDR3 length is 15 residues. Germline CDR1 reads SGHKS; CDR2 reads YYEKEE (reference sequence). Losses at the gene ends were 0 bases for V and 11 bases for J; bases not matched to a gene: 9. This chain's CDR3 is CASSLVAGGPDKQFF. The CDR3 DNA follows: TGTGCCAGCAGCTTGGTTGCGGGAGGGCCGGATAAGCAGTTCTTC.

J is TRBJ2-5 and V is TRBV12-3 or TRBV12-4, with 7 bases matching TRBD1. J was trimmed by 11 bases and V by 5 bases; bases with no gene match: 14. There are 14 residues in the CDR3. The CDR3 region is CASSTTGSGGEQYF. CDR3 DNA sequence: TGTGCCAGCAGTACGACAGGGTCCGGAGGTGAGCAGTACTTC.